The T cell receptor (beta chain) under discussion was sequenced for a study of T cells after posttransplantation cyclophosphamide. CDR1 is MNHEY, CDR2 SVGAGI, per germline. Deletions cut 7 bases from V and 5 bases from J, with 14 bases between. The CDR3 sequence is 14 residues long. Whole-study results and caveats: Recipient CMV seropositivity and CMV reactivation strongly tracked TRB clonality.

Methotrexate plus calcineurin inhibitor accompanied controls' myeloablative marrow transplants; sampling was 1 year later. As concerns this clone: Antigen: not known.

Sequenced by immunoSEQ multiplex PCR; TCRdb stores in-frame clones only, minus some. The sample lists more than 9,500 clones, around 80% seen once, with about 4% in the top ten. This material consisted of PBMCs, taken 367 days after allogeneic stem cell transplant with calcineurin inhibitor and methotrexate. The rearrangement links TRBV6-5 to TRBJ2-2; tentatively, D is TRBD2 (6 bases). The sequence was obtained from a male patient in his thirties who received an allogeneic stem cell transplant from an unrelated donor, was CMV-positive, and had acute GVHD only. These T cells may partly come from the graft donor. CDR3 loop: CASNFVGGTGELFF. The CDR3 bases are TGTGCCAGCAATTTTGTAGGAGGGACCGGGGAGCTGTTTTTT.